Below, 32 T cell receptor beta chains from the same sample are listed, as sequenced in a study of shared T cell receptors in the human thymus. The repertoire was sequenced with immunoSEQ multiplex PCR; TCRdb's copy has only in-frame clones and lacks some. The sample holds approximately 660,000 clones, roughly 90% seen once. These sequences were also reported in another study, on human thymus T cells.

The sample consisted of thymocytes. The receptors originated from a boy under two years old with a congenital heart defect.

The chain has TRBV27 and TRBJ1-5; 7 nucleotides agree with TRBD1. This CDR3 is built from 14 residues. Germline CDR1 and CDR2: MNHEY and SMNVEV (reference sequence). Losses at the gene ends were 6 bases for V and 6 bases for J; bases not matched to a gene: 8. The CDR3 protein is CASRKGARAQPQHF. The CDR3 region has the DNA TGTGCCAGCAGGAAGGGGGCGCGTGCTCAGCCCCAGCATTTT.

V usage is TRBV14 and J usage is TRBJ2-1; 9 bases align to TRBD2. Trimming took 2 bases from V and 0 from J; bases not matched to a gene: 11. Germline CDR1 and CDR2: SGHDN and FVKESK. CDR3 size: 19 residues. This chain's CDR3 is CASSQSSAGGPSSYNEQFF. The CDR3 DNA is TGTGCCAGCAGCCAATCCTCGGCGGGAGGGCCGAGCTCCTACAATGAGCAGTTCTTC.

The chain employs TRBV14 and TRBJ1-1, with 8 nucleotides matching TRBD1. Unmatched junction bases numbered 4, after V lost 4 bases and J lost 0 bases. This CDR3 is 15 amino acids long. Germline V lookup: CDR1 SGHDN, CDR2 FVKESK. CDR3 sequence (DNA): TGTGCCAGCAGCCCAAGACAGGGGTTGAACACTGAAGCTTTCTTT. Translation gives CASSPRQGLNTEAFF. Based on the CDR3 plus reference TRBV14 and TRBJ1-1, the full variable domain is EAGVTQFPSHSVIEKGQTVTLRCDPISGHDNLYWYRRVMGKEIKFLLHFVKESKQDESGMPNNRFLAERTGGTYSTLKVQPAELEDSGVYFCASSPRQGLNTEAFFGQGTRLTVV.

The CDR3, as DNA: TGTGCCAGCAGCGTAGGGGGGGAGGGCCAAGAAGAGACCCAGTACTTC. Protein product: CASSVGGEGQEETQYF. V and J are TRBV9 and TRBJ2-5, with 7 bases identical to TRBD2. The CDR3 spans 16 residues. The germline gives CDR1 SGDLS, CDR2 YYNGEE. After removal of 0 bases from V and 3 bases from J, the junction contained 8 bases not matched to a gene.

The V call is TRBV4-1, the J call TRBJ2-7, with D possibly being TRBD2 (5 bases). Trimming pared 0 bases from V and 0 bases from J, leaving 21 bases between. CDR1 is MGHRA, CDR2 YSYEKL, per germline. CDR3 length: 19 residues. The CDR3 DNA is TGCGCCAGCAGCCAAGATCCAGCGGAATTCAGATTTAGCTCCTACGAGCAGTACTTC. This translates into CASSQDPAEFRFSSYEQYF.

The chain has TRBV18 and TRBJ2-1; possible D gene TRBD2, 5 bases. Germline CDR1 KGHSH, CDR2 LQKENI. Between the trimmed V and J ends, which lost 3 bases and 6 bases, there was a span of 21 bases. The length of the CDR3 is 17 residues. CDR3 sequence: CASSPIVASRVLNEQFF. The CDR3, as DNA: TGTGCCAGCTCACCCATTGTGGCTAGCCGGGTGCTCAATGAGCAGTTCTTC.

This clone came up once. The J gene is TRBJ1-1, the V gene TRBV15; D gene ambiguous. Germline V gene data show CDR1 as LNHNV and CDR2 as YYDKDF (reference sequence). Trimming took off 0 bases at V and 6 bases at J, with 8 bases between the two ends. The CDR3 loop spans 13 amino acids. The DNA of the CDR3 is TGTGCCACCAGCAGAGAGGGAGGAGCTGAAGCTTTCTTT. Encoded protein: CATSREGGAEAFF.

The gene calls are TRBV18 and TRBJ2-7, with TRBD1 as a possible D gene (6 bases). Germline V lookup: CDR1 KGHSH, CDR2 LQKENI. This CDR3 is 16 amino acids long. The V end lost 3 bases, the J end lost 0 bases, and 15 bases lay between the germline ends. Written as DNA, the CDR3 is TGTGCCAGCTCACCCAAAGACAGGCGCTACTCCTACGAGCAGTACTTC. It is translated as CASSPKDRRYSYEQYF.

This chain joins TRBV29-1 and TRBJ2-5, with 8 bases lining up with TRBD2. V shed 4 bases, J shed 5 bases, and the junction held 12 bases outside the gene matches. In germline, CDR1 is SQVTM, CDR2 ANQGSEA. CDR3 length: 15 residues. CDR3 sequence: CSVVVTTRGAETQYF. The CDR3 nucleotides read TGCAGCGTTGTGGTAACGACGCGGGGGGCGGAGACCCAGTACTTC. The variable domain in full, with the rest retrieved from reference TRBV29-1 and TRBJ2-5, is SAVISQKPSRDICQRGTSLTIQCQVDSQVTMMFWYRQQPGQSLTLIATANQGSEATYESGFVIDKFPISRPNLTFSTLTVSNMSPEDSSIYLCSVVVTTRGAETQYFGPGTRLLVL.

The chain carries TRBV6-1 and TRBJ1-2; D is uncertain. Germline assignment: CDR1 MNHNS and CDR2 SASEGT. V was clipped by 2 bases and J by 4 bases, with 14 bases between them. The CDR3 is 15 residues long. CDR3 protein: CASSERQETFYGYTF. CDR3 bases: TGTGCCAGCAGTGAAAGGCAGGAAACATTCTATGGCTACACCTTC.

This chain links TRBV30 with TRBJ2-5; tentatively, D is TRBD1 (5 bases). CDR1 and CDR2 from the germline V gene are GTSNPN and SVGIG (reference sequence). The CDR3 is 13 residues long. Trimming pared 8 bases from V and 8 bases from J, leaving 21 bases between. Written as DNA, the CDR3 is TGTGCCCATTGGACACCCGCAAATTCCACCCAGTACTTC. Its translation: CAHWTPANSTQYF.

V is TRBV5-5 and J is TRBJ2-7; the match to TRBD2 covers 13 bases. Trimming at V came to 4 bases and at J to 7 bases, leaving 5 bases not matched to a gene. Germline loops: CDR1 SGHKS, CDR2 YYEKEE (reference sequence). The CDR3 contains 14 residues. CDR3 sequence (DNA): TGTGCCAGCAGCCCCGGACTAGCGGGAGAGGAGCAGTACTTC. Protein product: CASSPGLAGEEQYF.

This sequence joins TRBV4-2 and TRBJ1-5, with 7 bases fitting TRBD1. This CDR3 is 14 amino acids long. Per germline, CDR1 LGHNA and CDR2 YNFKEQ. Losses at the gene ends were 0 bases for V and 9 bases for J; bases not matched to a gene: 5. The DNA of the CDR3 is TGTGCCAGCAGCCAAGATAAGGGGGCCGGGCCCCAGCATTTT. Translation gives CASSQDKGAGPQHF.

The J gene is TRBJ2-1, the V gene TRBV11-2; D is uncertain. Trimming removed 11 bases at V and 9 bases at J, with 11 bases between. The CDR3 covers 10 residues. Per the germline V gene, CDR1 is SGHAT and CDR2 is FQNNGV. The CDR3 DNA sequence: TGTGCCGAAACTGTTCGTGAGCAGTTCTTC. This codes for CAETVREQFF.

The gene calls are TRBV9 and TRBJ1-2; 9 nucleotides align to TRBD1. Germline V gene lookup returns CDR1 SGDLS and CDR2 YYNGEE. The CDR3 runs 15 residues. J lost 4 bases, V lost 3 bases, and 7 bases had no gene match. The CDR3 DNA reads TGTGCCAGCAGCGGGGGGGACAGGGACTTCTATGGCTACACCTTC. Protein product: CASSGGDRDFYGYTF.

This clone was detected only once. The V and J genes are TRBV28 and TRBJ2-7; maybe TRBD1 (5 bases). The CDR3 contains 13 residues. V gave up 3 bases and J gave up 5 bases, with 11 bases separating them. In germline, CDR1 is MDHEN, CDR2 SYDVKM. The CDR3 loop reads CASSFIPGHEQYF. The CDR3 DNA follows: TGTGCCAGCAGTTTTATCCCAGGGCACGAGCAGTACTTC.

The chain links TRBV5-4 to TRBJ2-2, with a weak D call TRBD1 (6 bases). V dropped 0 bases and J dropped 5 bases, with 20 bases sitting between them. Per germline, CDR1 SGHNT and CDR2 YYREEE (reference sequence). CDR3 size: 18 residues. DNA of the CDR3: TGTGCCAGCAGCTTGGGGGGCGAACAGGGTTGGAAGACCGGGGAGCTGTTTTTT. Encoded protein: CASSLGGEQGWKTGELFF.

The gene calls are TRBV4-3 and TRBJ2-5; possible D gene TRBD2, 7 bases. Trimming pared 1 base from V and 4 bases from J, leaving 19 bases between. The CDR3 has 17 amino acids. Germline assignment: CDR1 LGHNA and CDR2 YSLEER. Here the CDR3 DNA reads TGCGCCAGCAGCCAAGGGTGGCTGGGAGGGGGGTTAGAGACCCAGTACTTC. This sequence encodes CASSQGWLGGGLETQYF.

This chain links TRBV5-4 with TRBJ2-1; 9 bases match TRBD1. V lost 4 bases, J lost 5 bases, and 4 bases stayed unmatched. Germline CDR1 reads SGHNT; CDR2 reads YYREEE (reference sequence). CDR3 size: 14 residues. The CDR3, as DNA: TGTGCCAGCAGCGGGGGACAGGGAGACAATGAGCAGTTCTTC. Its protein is CASSGGQGDNEQFF.

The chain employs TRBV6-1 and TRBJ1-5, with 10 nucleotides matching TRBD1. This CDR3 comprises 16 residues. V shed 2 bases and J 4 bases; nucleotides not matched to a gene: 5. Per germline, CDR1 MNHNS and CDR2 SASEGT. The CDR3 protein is CASSEPTGGVNQPQHF. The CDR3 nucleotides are TGTGCCAGCAGTGAACCGACAGGGGGCGTTAATCAGCCCCAGCATTTT.

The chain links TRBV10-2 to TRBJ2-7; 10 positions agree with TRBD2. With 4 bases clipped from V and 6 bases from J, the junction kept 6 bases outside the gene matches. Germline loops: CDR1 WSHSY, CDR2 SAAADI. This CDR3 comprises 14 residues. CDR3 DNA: TGCGCCAGCAGTGGCGAGCGGGAGGGCCTCGAGCAGTACTTC. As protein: CASSGEREGLEQYF.

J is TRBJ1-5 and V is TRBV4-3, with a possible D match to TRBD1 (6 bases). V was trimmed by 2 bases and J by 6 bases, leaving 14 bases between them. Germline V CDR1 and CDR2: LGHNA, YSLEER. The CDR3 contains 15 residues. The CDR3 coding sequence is TGCGCCAGCAGCCAAAGGGGGGGGGAGGGTCAGCCCCAGCATTTT. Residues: CASSQRGGEGQPQHF.

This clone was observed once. The CDR3 spells CASRSTGTNEKLFF. In DNA, the CDR3 is TGTGCCAGCAGGTCGACAGGCACTAATGAAAAACTGTTTTTT. The rearrangement joins TRBV11-2 to TRBJ1-4; maybe TRBD1 (6 bases). Trimming stripped 6 bases from V and 2 bases from J, with 10 bases between. This CDR3 spans 14 amino acids. From germline, CDR1 is SGHAT and CDR2 FQNNGV.

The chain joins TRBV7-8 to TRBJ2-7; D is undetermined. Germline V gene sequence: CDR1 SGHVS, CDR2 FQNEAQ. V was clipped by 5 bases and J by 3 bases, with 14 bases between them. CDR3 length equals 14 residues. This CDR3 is CASSLPERLYEQYF. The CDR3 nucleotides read TGTGCCAGCAGCCTACCCGAGAGACTCTACGAGCAGTACTTC.

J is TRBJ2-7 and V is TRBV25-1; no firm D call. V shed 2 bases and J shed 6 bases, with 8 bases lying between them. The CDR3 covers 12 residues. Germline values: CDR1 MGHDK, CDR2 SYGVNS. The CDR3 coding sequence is TGTGCCAGCAGTGAACAGGCAGGCGAGCAGTACTTC. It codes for CASSEQAGEQYF.

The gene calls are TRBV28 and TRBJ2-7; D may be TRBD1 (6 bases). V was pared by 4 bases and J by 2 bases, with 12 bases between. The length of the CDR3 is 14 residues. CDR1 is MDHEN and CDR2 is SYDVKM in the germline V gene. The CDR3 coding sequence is TGTGCCAGCAGTTCGTACTGGGGGCCCTACGAGCAGTACTTC. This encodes CASSSYWGPYEQYF.

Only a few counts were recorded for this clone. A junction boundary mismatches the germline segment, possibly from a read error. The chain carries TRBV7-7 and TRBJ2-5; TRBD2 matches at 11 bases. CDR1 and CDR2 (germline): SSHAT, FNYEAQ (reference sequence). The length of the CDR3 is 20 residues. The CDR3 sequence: CASSLEARASGRYTQETQYF. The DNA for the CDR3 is TGTGCTAGCAGCTTAGAGGCCCGGGCTAGCGGGAGGTACACCCAAGAGACCCAGTACTTC.

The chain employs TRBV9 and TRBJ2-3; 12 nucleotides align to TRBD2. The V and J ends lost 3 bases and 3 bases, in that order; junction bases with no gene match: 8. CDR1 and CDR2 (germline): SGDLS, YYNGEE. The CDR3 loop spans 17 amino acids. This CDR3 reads CASSAHASGRGTDTQYF. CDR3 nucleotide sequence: TGTGCCAGCAGCGCCCACGCTAGCGGGAGGGGGACAGATACGCAGTATTTT.

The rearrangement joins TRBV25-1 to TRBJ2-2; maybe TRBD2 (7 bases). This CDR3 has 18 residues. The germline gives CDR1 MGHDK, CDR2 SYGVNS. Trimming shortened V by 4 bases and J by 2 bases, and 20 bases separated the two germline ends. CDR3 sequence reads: CASSVGGGLIFNTGELFF. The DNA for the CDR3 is TGTGCCAGCAGTGTTGGGGGGGGGCTAATCTTTAACACCGGGGAGCTGTTTTTT.

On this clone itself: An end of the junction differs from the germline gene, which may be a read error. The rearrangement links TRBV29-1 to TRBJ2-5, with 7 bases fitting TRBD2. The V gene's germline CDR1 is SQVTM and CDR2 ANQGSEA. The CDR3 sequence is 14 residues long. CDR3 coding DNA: TGCAGCGTCCCTAGCGGACCCCGGCAAGGGACCCAGTACTTC. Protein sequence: CSVPSGPRQGTQYF.

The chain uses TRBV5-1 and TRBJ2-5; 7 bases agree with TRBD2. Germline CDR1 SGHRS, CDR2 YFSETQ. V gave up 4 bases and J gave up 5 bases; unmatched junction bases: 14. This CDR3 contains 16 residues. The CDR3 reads CASSGLTSTEGETQYF. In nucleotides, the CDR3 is TGCGCCAGCAGCGGATTGACTAGCACTGAAGGGGAGACCCAGTACTTC.

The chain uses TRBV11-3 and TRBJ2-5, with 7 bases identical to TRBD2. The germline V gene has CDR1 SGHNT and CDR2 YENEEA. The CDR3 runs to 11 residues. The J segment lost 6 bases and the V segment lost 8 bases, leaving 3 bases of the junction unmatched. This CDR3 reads CASRGVQTQYF. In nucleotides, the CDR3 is TGTGCCAGCCGGGGGGTGCAGACCCAGTACTTC. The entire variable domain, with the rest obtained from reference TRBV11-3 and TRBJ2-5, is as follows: EAGVVQSPRYKIIEKKQPVAFWCNPISGHNTLYWYLQNLGQGPELLIRYENEEAVDDSQLPKDRFSAERLKGVDSTLKIQPAELGDSAVYLCASRGVQTQYFGPGTRLLVL.